This T cell receptor beta chain comes out of a study of blood T cell repertoires in COVID-19. Across the study: The samples span acute and convalescent COVID-19 from the United States, Italy and Spain. In each case, the material was cDNA or gDNA derived from T cells, B-cell-depleted T cells, or PBMCs.

Seattle patients were enrolled during active infection and followed longitudinally. In the source study's methods: Cell counts per sample came from amplifying reference gene primers. TCRdb's copy holds only in-frame clones and misses some; the assay was immunoSEQ multiplex PCR. V, J and clone size derive from that table, while D and trimming were established from the DNA sequence. The data show around 200,000 clones, 86% seen once. Trimming cost V 6 bases and J 2 bases, with 12 bases left between them. Germline V gene sequence: CDR1 SGHRS, CDR2 YFSETQ. CDR3 length: 14 amino acids. The specimen was peripheral blood. The sequence was collected from an older woman with COVID-19, enrolled during active disease. The V call is TRBV5-1, the J call TRBJ1-3; no clear D. The CDR3 here is CASTATYPGNTIYF. As DNA, the CDR3 is TGCGCCAGCACTGCTACTTATCCTGGAAACACCATATATTTT.